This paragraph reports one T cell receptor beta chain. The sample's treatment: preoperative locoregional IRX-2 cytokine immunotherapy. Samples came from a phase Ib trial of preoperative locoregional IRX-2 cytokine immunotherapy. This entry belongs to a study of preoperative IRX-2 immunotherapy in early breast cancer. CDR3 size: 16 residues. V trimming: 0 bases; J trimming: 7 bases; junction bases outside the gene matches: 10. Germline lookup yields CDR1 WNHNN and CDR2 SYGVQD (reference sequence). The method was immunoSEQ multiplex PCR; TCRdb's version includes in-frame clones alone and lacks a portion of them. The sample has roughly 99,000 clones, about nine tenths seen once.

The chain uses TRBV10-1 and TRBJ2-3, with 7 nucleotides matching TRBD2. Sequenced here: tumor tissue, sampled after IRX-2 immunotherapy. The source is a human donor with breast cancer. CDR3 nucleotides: TGCGCCAGCAGTGAGTCCTCGGGGGAGGGCCAGAATACGCAGTATTTT. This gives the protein CASSESSGEGQNTQYF.